This T cell receptor (beta chain) originates from a study of OX40 agonist ivuxolimab in advanced cancers. Libraries were prepared by immunoSEQ multiplex PCR; TCRdb keeps only in-frame clonotypes and omits some of them. The data show over 80,000 clones, approximately 86% seen once. No patient had autoimmune disease or received systemic immunosuppression. Sampling times: baseline, cycle 4 day 1, cycle 7 day 1. Germline values: CDR1 MDHEN, CDR2 SYDVKM. CDR3 length equals 14 residues. The germline V and J ends were trimmed by 8 bases and 1 base, with 15 bases remaining between them. Study results and caveats: There was clonal expansion of CD4+ and CD8+ blood T cells by week 6 at 0.1 to 3.0 mg/kg.

Regarding this clone: Antigen unknown.

This sequence was found in an adult with an advanced solid tumor such as melanoma, head and neck, liver or kidney cancer. This chain links TRBV28 with TRBJ2-7, with D unresolved. The specimen was CD4+ or CD8+ T cells sorted from blood, collected in a trial of the OX40 agonist ivuxolimab. DNA of the CDR3: TGTGCCAGCGGAGCCCCGAGTAGGTCCTACGAGCAGTACTTC. Protein: CASGAPSRSYEQYF.